This TCR beta chain was retrieved from a study of spatial heterogeneity in lung cancer. As for time point: blood at routine non-recurrence follow-up after resection. CDR1 and CDR2 (germline): SGHDN, FVKESK. The CDR3 spans 16 residues. V was pared by 4 bases and J by 7 bases, with 20 bases between. This clonotype was seen ten or more times. TCRdb re-called the 5' RACE reads with MiXCR, one entry per CDR3 protein. Among approximately 70,000 distinct CDR3 sequences listed, around 8.9% were seen once. The chain employs TRBV14 and TRBJ2-1, with D perhaps being TRBD1 or TRBD2 (5 bases each). Sample: PBMCs, taken at follow-up. This sequence was found in a female donor with early-stage non-small cell lung cancer. DNA of the CDR3: TGTGCCAGCAGCCCCCCATGGCAGGGCGGCGGGAATGAGCAGTTCTTC. Encoded protein: CASSPPWQGGGNEQFF.